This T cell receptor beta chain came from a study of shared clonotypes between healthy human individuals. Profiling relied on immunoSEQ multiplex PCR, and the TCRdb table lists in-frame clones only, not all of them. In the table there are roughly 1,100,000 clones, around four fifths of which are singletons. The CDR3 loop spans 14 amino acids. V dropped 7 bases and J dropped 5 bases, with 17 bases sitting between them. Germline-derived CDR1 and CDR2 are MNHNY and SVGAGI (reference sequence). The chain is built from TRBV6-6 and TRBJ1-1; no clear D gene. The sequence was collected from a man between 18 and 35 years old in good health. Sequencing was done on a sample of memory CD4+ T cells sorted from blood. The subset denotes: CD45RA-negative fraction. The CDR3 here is CASNGPTSGTEAFF. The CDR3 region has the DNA TGTGCCAGCAATGGACCCACTTCGGGGACTGAAGCTTTCTTT.